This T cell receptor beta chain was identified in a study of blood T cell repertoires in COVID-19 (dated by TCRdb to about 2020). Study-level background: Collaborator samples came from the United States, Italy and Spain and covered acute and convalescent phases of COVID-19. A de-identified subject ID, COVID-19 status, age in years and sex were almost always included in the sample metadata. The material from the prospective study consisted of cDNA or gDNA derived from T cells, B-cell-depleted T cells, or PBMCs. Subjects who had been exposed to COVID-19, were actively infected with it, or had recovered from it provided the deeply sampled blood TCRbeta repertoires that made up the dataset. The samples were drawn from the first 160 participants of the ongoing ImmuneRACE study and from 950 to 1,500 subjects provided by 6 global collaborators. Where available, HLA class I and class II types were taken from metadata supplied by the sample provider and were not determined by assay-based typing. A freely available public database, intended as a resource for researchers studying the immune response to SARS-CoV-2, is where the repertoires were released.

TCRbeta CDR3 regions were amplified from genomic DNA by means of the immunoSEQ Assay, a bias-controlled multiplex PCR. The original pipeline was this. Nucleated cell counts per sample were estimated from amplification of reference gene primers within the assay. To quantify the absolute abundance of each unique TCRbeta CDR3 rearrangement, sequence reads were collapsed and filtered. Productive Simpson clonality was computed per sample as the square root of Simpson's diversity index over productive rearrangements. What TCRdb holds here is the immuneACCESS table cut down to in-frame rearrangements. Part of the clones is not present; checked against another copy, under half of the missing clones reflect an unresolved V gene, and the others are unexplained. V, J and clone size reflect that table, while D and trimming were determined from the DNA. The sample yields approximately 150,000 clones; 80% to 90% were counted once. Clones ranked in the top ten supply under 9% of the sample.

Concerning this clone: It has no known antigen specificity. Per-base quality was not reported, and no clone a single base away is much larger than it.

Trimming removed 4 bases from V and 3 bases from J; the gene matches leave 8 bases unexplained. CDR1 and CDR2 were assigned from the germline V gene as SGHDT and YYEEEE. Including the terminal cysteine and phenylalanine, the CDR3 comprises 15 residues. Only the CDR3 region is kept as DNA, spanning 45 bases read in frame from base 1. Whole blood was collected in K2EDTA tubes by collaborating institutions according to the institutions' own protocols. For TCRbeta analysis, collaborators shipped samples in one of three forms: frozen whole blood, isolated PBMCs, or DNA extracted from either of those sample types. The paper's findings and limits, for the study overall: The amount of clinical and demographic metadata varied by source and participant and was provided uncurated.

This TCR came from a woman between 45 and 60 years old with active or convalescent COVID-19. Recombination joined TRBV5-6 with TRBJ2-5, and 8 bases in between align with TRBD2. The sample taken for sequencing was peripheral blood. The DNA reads TGTGCCAGCAGCGTGCCGACTAGCGCGGAAGAGACCCAGTACTTC. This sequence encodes CASSVPTSAEETQYF.